Listed below are T cell receptor beta chains from one sample, sequenced in a study of blood T cell repertoires in COVID-19. Profiled with immunoSEQ multiplex PCR; TCRdb holds only in-frame clones, not every one. The sample lists fewer than 350,000 clones; over 80% were seen once. The source material was PBMCs or T cells enriched from blood (not recorded which). The receptors shown here come from a woman in her thirties with acute COVID-19. CDR3s include the opening cysteine and the closing phenylalanine or tryptophan. The D gene is left open where the match is weak. Rows may omit the clone size; those that give it use once, few, many or a size class.

clone size: NA; V gene: TRBV18; D gene: NA; J gene: TRBJ1-4; CDR3 DNA: TGTGCCAGCTCACCCTACAGCGCGGAGGTCAGTGAAAAACTGTTTTTT; CDR3 protein: CASSPYSAEVSEKLFF
clone size: NA; V gene: TRBV9; D gene: NA; J gene: TRBJ2-1; CDR3 DNA: TGTGCCAGCAGCGAGCTTGGGGGGAGCGCCCCCTACAATGAGCAGTTCTTC; CDR3 protein: CASSELGGSAPYNEQFF
clone size: NA; V gene: TRBV5-4; D gene: TRBD2; J gene: TRBJ2-1; CDR3 DNA: TGTGCCAGCAGCTCTAAATCTAGCGGACCATACAATGAGCAGTTCTTC; CDR3 protein: CASSSKSSGPYNEQFF
clone size: NA; V gene: TRBV7-9; D gene: TRBD2; J gene: TRBJ2-1; CDR3 DNA: TGTGCCAGCAGCATAACTAGCGGTAACATAAATGAGCAGTTCTTC; CDR3 protein: CASSITSGNINEQFF
clone size: NA; V gene: TRBV6-2/TRBV6-3; D gene: TRBD1; J gene: TRBJ1-2; CDR3 DNA: TGTGCCAGCAGTTACTCGGACAGGGCCTATGGCTACACCTTC; CDR3 protein: CASSYSDRAYGYTF
clone size: NA; V gene: TRBV19; D gene: NA; J gene: TRBJ1-3; CDR3 DNA: TGTGCCAGTAGTATTGGTCAGGTCCTTGGAAACACCATATATTTT; CDR3 protein: CASSIGQVLGNTIYF
clone size: NA; V gene: TRBV6-1; D gene: NA; J gene: TRBJ2-1; CDR3 DNA: TGTGCCAGCAGTGCCGCTCCCGGGACACTGACCTACAATGAGCAGTTCTTC; CDR3 protein: CASSAAPGTLTYNEQFF
clone size: NA; V gene: TRBV24-1; D gene: NA; J gene: TRBJ2-2; CDR3 DNA: TGTGCCACCAGTGATTTCAGCGGGAACACCGGGGAGCTGTTTTTT; CDR3 protein: CATSDFSGNTGELFF
clone size: NA; V gene: TRBV7-2; D gene: NA; J gene: TRBJ1-1; CDR3 DNA: TGTGCCAGCAGCTTTAGGGGAGGACGGACTGAAGCTTTCTTT; CDR3 protein: CASSFRGGRTEAFF
clone size: NA; V gene: TRBV28; D gene: NA; J gene: TRBJ1-5; CDR3 DNA: TGTGCCAGCAGTTTACCGGGGATTATAATGGGCAATCAGCCCCAGCATTTT; CDR3 protein: CASSLPGIIMGNQPQHF
clone size: once; V gene: TRBV7-8; D gene: NA; J gene: TRBJ1-2; CDR3 DNA: TGTGCCAGCAGCTTAGAAAACAGGGAAAACGGCTACACCTTC; CDR3 protein: CASSLENRENGYTF
clone size: once; V gene: TRBV6-5; D gene: NA; J gene: TRBJ2-2; CDR3 DNA: TGTGCCAGTAAACAGGGCACCGGGGAGCTGTTTTTT; CDR3 protein: CASKQGTGELFF
clone size: few; V gene: TRBV15; D gene: NA; J gene: TRBJ1-6; CDR3 DNA: TGTGCCACCACCCAATTCACTCACAGGGATTCACCCCTCCACTTT; CDR3 protein: CATTQFTHRDSPLHF
clone size: NA; V gene: TRBV27; D gene: TRBD1; J gene: TRBJ2-3; CDR3 DNA: TGTGCCAGCACGGGGACAGGGGAAACGGATACGCAGTATTTT; CDR3 protein: CASTGTGETDTQYF
clone size: NA; V gene: TRBV9; D gene: TRBD2; J gene: TRBJ2-1; CDR3 DNA: TGTGCCAGCAGCGTAGCAGGGGGTGCGGGAGGGGTCAATGAGCAGTTCTTC; CDR3 protein: CASSVAGGAGGVNEQFF
clone size: NA; V gene: TRBV4-1; D gene: TRBD2; J gene: TRBJ2-7; CDR3 DNA: TGCGCCAGCAGCCAATCGCCGGGACTAGCGGCTCCCTACGAGCAGTACTTC; CDR3 protein: CASSQSPGLAAPYEQYF
clone size: NA; V gene: TRBV5-4; D gene: TRBD1; J gene: TRBJ2-3; CDR3 DNA: TGTGCCAGCAGCTACTGGACCGGGACAGGGGGCTCGGATACGCAGTATTTT; CDR3 protein: CASSYWTGTGGSDTQYF
clone size: NA; V gene: TRBV9; D gene: TRBD2; J gene: TRBJ2-1; CDR3 DNA: TGTGCCAGCAGCCCCCGAAGCGGGAGGGAAAACTACAATGAGCAGTTCTTC; CDR3 protein: CASSPRSGRENYNEQFF
clone size: NA; V gene: TRBV4-3; D gene: NA; J gene: TRBJ2-7; CDR3 DNA: TGCGCCAGCAGCCAAGGACAGGTCGGGGTCCCAACGATCTACGAGCAGTACTTC; CDR3 protein: CASSQGQVGVPTIYEQYF
clone size: NA; V gene: TRBV13; D gene: TRBD2; J gene: TRBJ2-3; CDR3 DNA: TGTGCCAGCAGCTCTAGCGGGAGGGCCGCGAATACGCAGTATTTT; CDR3 protein: CASSSSGRAANTQYF
clone size: NA; V gene: TRBV7-9; D gene: TRBD2; J gene: TRBJ2-3; CDR3 DNA: TGTGCCAGCAGCCTACCCTTCCTAGCGGGAGGCTGGGCAGATACGCAGTATTTT; CDR3 protein: CASSLPFLAGGWADTQYF
clone size: NA; V gene: TRBV2; D gene: TRBD1; J gene: TRBJ1-5; CDR3 DNA: TGTGCCAGCAGTCGACAGGGAAATCAGCCCCAGCATTTT; CDR3 protein: CASSRQGNQPQHF
clone size: NA; V gene: TRBV2; D gene: NA; J gene: TRBJ2-7; CDR3 DNA: TGTGCCAGCAGTCAACCCCTGGAGGGCCCAATCTACGAGCAGTACTTC; CDR3 protein: CASSQPLEGPIYEQYF
clone size: NA; V gene: TRBV27; D gene: NA; J gene: TRBJ2-5; CDR3 DNA: TGTGCCAGCAGTCTCCAGAGCTCAGGAGAGACCCAGTACTTC; CDR3 protein: CASSLQSSGETQYF
clone size: NA; V gene: TRBV18; D gene: NA; J gene: TRBJ2-1; CDR3 DNA: TGTGCCAGCTCCACCACCGCAGGGGATAACAATGAGCAGTTCTTC; CDR3 protein: CASSTTAGDNNEQFF
clone size: NA; V gene: TRBV6-1; D gene: TRBD1; J gene: TRBJ1-1; CDR3 DNA: TGTGCCAGCAGTGAACCGGGGACAGGGACGGACACTGAAGCTTTCTTT; CDR3 protein: CASSEPGTGTDTEAFF
clone size: NA; V gene: TRBV7-2; D gene: NA; J gene: TRBJ2-1; CDR3 DNA: TGTGCCAGCACCATTAGCGCGTACTCCTACAATGAGCAGTTCTTC; CDR3 protein: CASTISAYSYNEQFF
clone size: NA; V gene: TRBV7-2; D gene: NA; J gene: TRBJ2-7; CDR3 DNA: TGTGCCAGCAGCTCCCTAGAGAAGAACTGGGAGCAGTACTTC; CDR3 protein: CASSSLEKNWEQYF
clone size: NA; V gene: TRBV19; D gene: TRBD1; J gene: TRBJ1-5; CDR3 DNA: TGTGCCAGTAGTTCCCGACAGGGGGGCCACGGCAATCAGCCCCAGCATTTT; CDR3 protein: CASSSRQGGHGNQPQHF
clone size: NA; V gene: TRBV14; D gene: NA; J gene: TRBJ2-1; CDR3 DNA: TGTGCCAGCAGCCAAGACCCCACCCCAGGGGGAGGTTCCTACAATGAGCAGTTCTTC; CDR3 protein: CASSQDPTPGGGSYNEQFF
clone size: few; V gene: TRBV28; D gene: TRBD2; J gene: TRBJ2-1; CDR3 DNA: TGTGCCAGCAGTTTAACTAGCGGGAGTTCGTACAATGAGCAGTTCTTC; CDR3 protein: CASSLTSGSSYNEQFF
clone size: NA; V gene: TRBV5-1; D gene: NA; J gene: TRBJ2-1; CDR3 DNA: TGCGCCAGCAGCTTAGGACTAGAGGGGGTAGATGAGCAGTTCTTC; CDR3 protein: CASSLGLEGVDEQFF
clone size: NA; V gene: TRBV4-1; D gene: NA; J gene: TRBJ2-1; CDR3 DNA: TGCGCCAGCAGCCAAGACGGGGAAATGTGGTCCTACAATGAGCAGTTCTTC; CDR3 protein: CASSQDGEMWSYNEQFF
clone size: NA; V gene: TRBV6-1; D gene: TRBD1; J gene: TRBJ1-6; CDR3 DNA: TGTGCCAGCAGTGATTCATGGACAGGGGAGAATTCACCCCTCCACTTT; CDR3 protein: CASSDSWTGENSPLHF
clone size: NA; V gene: TRBV18; D gene: TRBD1; J gene: TRBJ2-1; CDR3 DNA: TGTGCCAGCTCAACCCGGGACAGGGGCTACAATGAGCAGTTCTTC; CDR3 protein: CASSTRDRGYNEQFF
clone size: once; V gene: TRBV18; D gene: NA; J gene: TRBJ2-1; CDR3 DNA: TGTGCCAGCTCACCAATCTCCGACAATGAGCAGTTCTTC; CDR3 protein: CASSPISDNEQFF
clone size: NA; V gene: TRBV14; D gene: NA; J gene: TRBJ2-1; CDR3 DNA: TGTGCCAGCAGCCAAGTGTCGGATCGCGGGCAGTTCTTC; CDR3 protein: CASSQVSDRGQFF